The 22 T cell receptor beta chains in this list originate from one sample, sequenced in a study of blood T cell repertoires in COVID-19. Some clones are missing from TCRdb's copy, which holds only in-frame ones; the method was immunoSEQ multiplex PCR. The top ten hold more than 0.85% of the sample, which has approximately 100,000 clones, just over 90% seen once. Sequenced sample: peripheral blood. The origin of the receptors is a man in his 60s with acute or convalescent COVID-19.

The chain combines TRBV7-9 with TRBJ1-2; 9 bases are a match to TRBD1. With 1 base clipped from V and 7 bases from J, the junction kept 4 bases outside the gene matches. Germline-derived CDR1 and CDR2 are SEHNR and FQNEAQ (reference sequence). The CDR3 consists of 14 residues. CDR3 DNA sequence: TGTGCCAGCAGCTTAGTGGGGACAGGGATTGGCTACACCTTC. Residues: CASSLVGTGIGYTF. The full variable domain, completed using reference TRBV7-9 and TRBJ1-2, is DTGVSQNPRHKITKRGQNVTFRCDPISEHNRLYWYRQTLGQGPEFLTYFQNEAQLEKSRLLSDRFSAERPKGSFSTLEIQRTEQGDSAMYLCASSLVGTGIGYTFGSGTRLTVV.

The chain is built from TRBV14 and TRBJ2-1; TRBD2 is a possible D gene (6 bases). Germline CDR1 SGHDN, CDR2 FVKESK. The V end was cut by 5 bases, the J end by 12 bases, with 14 bases between. The CDR3 runs to 12 residues. Written as DNA, the CDR3 is TGTGCCAGCAGCTCCGGGACTCCTAGGCAGTTCTTC. Its protein product is CASSSGTPRQFF.

This chain links TRBV7-7 with TRBJ2-1; the match to TRBD2 covers 8 bases. V trimming: 5 bases; J trimming: 4 bases; junction bases outside the gene matches: 7. The CDR3 loop spans 15 amino acids. Germline CDR1 is SSHAT and CDR2 is FNYEAQ (reference sequence). In DNA form, the CDR3 reads TGTGCCAGCAGCCCCCTCCAGCGGGAGTACAATGAGCAGTTCTTC. Its translation: CASSPLQREYNEQFF.

The chain carries TRBV7-9 and TRBJ2-2; D unclear. Trimming pared 0 bases from V and 6 bases from J, leaving 14 bases between. Germline CDR1 SEHNR, CDR2 FQNEAQ (reference sequence). CDR3 size: 16 residues. This CDR3 reads CASSLANDILPGELFF. The CDR3 DNA sequence: TGTGCCAGCAGCTTAGCGAACGACATCCTCCCCGGGGAGCTGTTTTTT.

J is TRBJ1-6 and V is TRBV30, with D possibly matching TRBD1 (5 bases). V gave up 2 bases and J gave up 13 bases, with 9 bases separating them. Germline V lookup: CDR1 GTSNPN, CDR2 SVGIG (reference sequence). This CDR3 has 11 residues. The DNA of the CDR3 is TGTGCCTGGAGTACACCAGGGCCCCTCCACTTT. Encoded protein: CAWSTPGPLHF. The entire variable domain, with the rest obtained from reference TRBV30 and TRBJ1-6, is as follows: SQTIHQWPATLVQPVGSPLSLECTVEGTSNPNLYWYRQAAGRGLQLLFYSVGIGQISSEVPQNLSASRPQDRQFILSSKKLLLSDSGFYLCAWSTPGPLHFGNGTRLTVT.

The chain couples TRBV5-1 to TRBJ1-1, with 7 bases lining up with TRBD1. The CDR3 has 14 amino acids. V lost 0 bases and J lost 7; bases outside the gene matches: 6. CDR1 and CDR2 from the germline V gene are SGHRS and YFSETQ. CDR3 in amino acids: CASSLETGTDEAFF. The CDR3 DNA follows: TGCGCCAGCAGCTTGGAGACAGGGACGGATGAAGCTTTCTTT.

The chain has TRBV2 and TRBJ2-6; TRBD1 is a possible D gene (7 bases). CDR1 is SNHLY and CDR2 is FYNNEI in the germline V gene. V lost 8 bases to trimming and J lost 2 bases, with 16 bases between them. This CDR3 is built from 16 residues. The CDR3 DNA reads as TGTGCCAGCGGACAGGAGGGGTCGGCTGGGGCCAACGTCCTGACTTTC. It translates to CASGQEGSAGANVLTF.

The V and J genes are TRBV2 and TRBJ2-5; D possibly corresponds to TRBD1 (5 bases). Germline V lookup: CDR1 SNHLY, CDR2 FYNNEI. The CDR3 extends over 14 amino acids. The V gene lost 1 base and the J gene lost 5 bases, with 11 bases spanning the gap. The DNA for the CDR3 is TGTGCCAGCAGTGAAGAGGGCTGGGGCGAGACCCAGTACTTC. Translating gives CASSEEGWGETQYF. Looking up the rest from reference TRBV2 and TRBJ2-5 gives the full variable domain: EPEVTQTPSHQVTQMGQEVILRCVPISNHLYFYWYRQILGQKVEFLVSFYNNEISEKSEIFDDQFSVERPDGSNFTLKIRSTKLEDSAMYFCASSEEGWGETQYFGPGTRLLVL.

The table lists this clone with a count of one. V is TRBV12-3 or TRBV12-4 and J is TRBJ1-6; D is uncertain. This CDR3 has 13 residues. V shed 6 bases and J shed 8 bases, with 11 bases lying between them. CDR3 coding DNA: TGTGCCAGCAGCCCCGGTACCGATTCACCCCTCCACTTT. Translating gives CASSPGTDSPLHF.

The J gene is TRBJ1-5, the V gene TRBV7-9, with a weak D call TRBD1 (5 bases). This CDR3 is 14 amino acids long. With 5 bases removed from V and 4 bases from J, the gap between germline ends came to 12 bases. CDR1 and CDR2 from the germline V gene are SEHNR and FQNEAQ (reference sequence). DNA of the CDR3: TGTGCCAGCAGCCCAGGGCTTCCAAATCAGCCCCAGCATTTT. Encoded protein: CASSPGLPNQPQHF.

Concerning this clone: The junction differs from germline at one of its ends, possibly a read error. The chain combines TRBV5-1 with TRBJ2-7; tentative D call: TRBD1 (5 bases). Looked up from germline, CDR1 is SGHRS and CDR2 is YFSETQ. CDR3 size: 12 residues. CDR3 bases: TGCGCCAGCAGATACGACACAGGTCATCTCACCTTC. It codes for CASRYDTGHLTF.

The chain links TRBV7-2 to TRBJ1-1; weak D call: TRBD1 (6 bases). V lost 3 bases, J lost 5 bases, and 10 bases lay in between. The length of the CDR3 is 13 residues. The germline V gene encodes CDR1 SGHTA and CDR2 FQGNSA. Here the CDR3 reads CASSFNRETEAFF. In nucleotides, the CDR3 is TGTGCCAGCAGCTTTAACAGGGAGACTGAAGCTTTCTTT.

The genes are TRBV5-1 and TRBJ1-1, with TRBD1 identical over 8 bases. The germline gives CDR1 SGHRS, CDR2 YFSETQ. V lost 3 bases to trimming and J lost 6 bases; unmatched junction nucleotides: 7. CDR3 length equals 14 residues. CDR3 in amino acids: CASSSLTGGAEAFF. CDR3 sequence (DNA): TGCGCCAGCAGCTCCCTTACAGGGGGGGCTGAAGCTTTCTTT.

The chain is built from TRBV7-9 and TRBJ2-1, with D perhaps TRBD2 (5 bases). Trimming took off 4 bases at V and 9 bases at J, with 16 bases between the two ends. Germline CDR1 and CDR2: SEHNR and FQNEAQ (reference sequence). The CDR3 is 14 amino acids. The CDR3 DNA reads as TGTGCCAGCAGCTCCCCCCCGTCTACTAGTGAGCAGTTCTTC. The encoded protein is CASSSPPSTSEQFF. Full variable domain (remainder filled in from reference TRBV7-9 and TRBJ2-1): DTGVSQNPRHKITKRGQNVTFRCDPISEHNRLYWYRQTLGQGPEFLTYFQNEAQLEKSRLLSDRFSAERPKGSFSTLEIQRTEQGDSAMYLCASSSPPSTSEQFFGPGTRLTVL.

V gene TRBV6-6 combines with J gene TRBJ1-5, with D tentatively TRBD1 (5 bases). CDR1 and CDR2 (germline): MNHNY, SVGAGI (reference sequence). The length of the CDR3 is 13 residues. V lost 6 bases and J 6 bases, leaving 12 bases between the germline ends. CDR3 DNA: TGTGCCAGCAGGGATACCGGGGGTCAGCCCCAGCATTTT. This encodes CASRDTGGQPQHF.

The chain employs TRBV11-2 and TRBJ2-5; D might be TRBD2 (6 bases). The ends were cut back, 1 base at V and 4 bases at J, with 13 bases in the middle. Per germline, CDR1 SGHAT and CDR2 FQNNGV. CDR3 size: 15 residues. Here the CDR3 reads CASSLAGGEGETQYF. CDR3 sequence (DNA): TGTGCCAGCAGCTTAGCCGGAGGGGAAGGAGAGACCCAGTACTTC.

V and J are TRBV11-3 and TRBJ2-3; TRBD2 matches at 8 bases. The V and J ends lost 1 base and 1 base, in that order; junction bases with no gene match: 13. The CDR3 is made up of 19 amino acids. In germline, CDR1 is SGHNT, CDR2 YENEEA. In DNA form, the CDR3 reads TGTGCCAGCAGCTTAGGGCAGAACGGGAGGGTCGCCGGCACAGATACGCAGTATTTT. Its protein is CASSLGQNGRVAGTDTQYF.

The chain joins TRBV9 to TRBJ1-3, with 10 bases matching TRBD1. The CDR3 contains 20 residues. Germline trimming cut 0 bases from V and 4 bases from J; bases unmatched to any gene: 16. Looked up from germline, CDR1 is SGDLS and CDR2 is YYNGEE. The CDR3 DNA sequence: TGTGCCAGCAGCGTAGCTTCCACCGGGACAGGGGTTCCCGACGGAAACACCATATATTTT. Protein product: CASSVASTGTGVPDGNTIYF.

The chain uses TRBV19 and TRBJ2-2, with 10 bases that match TRBD2. Germline CDR1 and CDR2: LNHDA and SQIVND (reference sequence). The CDR3 length is 15 residues. The V segment lost 7 bases and the J segment 3 bases; nucleotides outside the gene matches: 5. The CDR3: CASTSSGGDTGELFF. DNA for the CDR3: TGTGCCAGTACTTCAAGCGGGGGGGACACCGGGGAGCTGTTTTTT.

CDR3 DNA: TGTGCCAGCATTGCCTCTGACAGGGGGCTCTACGAGCAGTACTTC. Protein product: CASIASDRGLYEQYF. The chain employs TRBV6-5 and TRBJ2-7; TRBD1 aligns across 10 bases. This CDR3 region has 15 residues. CDR1 is MNHEY and CDR2 is SVGAGI in the germline V gene. After removal of 7 bases from V and 3 bases from J, the junction contained 9 bases not matched to a gene.

This clone was seen once. This chain joins TRBV18 and TRBJ2-5; possibly TRBD2 for D (6 bases). There are 17 residues in the CDR3. The V and J ends lost 5 bases and 2 bases respectively, with 21 bases between them. The germline V gene has CDR1 KGHSH and CDR2 LQKENI. CDR3 bases: TGTGCCAGCTCAACAACCGGGAGCATCGTAGGTCAAGAGACCCAGTACTTC. Its translation: CASSTTGSIVGQETQYF.

The V call is TRBV19, the J call TRBJ2-1; 9 nucleotides agree with TRBD1. The CDR3 is 15 residues long. Germline CDR1 is LNHDA and CDR2 is SQIVND (reference sequence). V shed 1 base and J 6 bases; nucleotides not matched to a gene: 4. The CDR3 is CASSIVRQGVNEQFF. For the CDR3, the DNA is TGTGCCAGTAGTATAGTCCGACAGGGGGTCAATGAGCAGTTCTTC.